The entry below describes one T cell receptor (beta chain). This clone has only one observation. Its specific antigen is unknown. No base-level quality is on record; no much larger clone is a single base apart. The library relied on the immunoSEQ multiplex PCR assay. TCRdb took this table from immuneACCESS and kept in-frame rearrangements with V and J called. Such tables lack part of the clones; where checked against another copy, unresolved V genes explain under half of the gap, and the rest is unexplained. Across this sample there are over 80,000 clones, with roughly four fifths seen only once. 2% to 2.5% of the sample is held by the ten biggest clonotypes. This sample is part of a study of control samples from healthy donors and cancer patients (dated by TCRdb to about 2020). The CDR3 has 16 amino acids, counting the end cysteine and phenylalanine. Only the CDR3 DNA stays, 48 bases, in frame from base 1. From a lookup of the germline V gene, CDR1 and CDR2 are MDHEN and SYDVKM. Ends trimmed: V by 2 bases, J by 6 bases; bases unmatched to a gene: 10.

The sequenced material came from blood. This TCR was sampled from a man between 60 and 75 years old in good health. The chain joins TRBV28 to TRBJ2-3; TRBD2 agrees with 8 junctional bases. The DNA sequence is TGTGCCAGCAGTTTAATCGGGACTAGAGGTCATGATACGCAGTATTTT. Its protein product is CASSLIGTRGHDTQYF.